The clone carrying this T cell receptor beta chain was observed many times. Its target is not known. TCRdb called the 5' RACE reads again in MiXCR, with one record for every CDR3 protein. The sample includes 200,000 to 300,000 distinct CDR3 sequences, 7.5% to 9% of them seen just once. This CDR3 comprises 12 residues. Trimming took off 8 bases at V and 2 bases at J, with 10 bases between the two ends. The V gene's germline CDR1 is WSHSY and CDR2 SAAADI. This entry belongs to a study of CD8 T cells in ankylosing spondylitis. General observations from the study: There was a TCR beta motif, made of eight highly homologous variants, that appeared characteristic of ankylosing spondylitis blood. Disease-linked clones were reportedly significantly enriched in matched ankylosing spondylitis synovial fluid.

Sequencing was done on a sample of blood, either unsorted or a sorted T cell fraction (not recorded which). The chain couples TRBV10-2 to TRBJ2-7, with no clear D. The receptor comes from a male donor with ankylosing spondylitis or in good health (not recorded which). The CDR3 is CASQDGTYEQYF. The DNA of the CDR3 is TGCGCCAGCCAGGACGGAACCTACGAGCAGTACTTC.